This T cell receptor (beta chain) originates from a study of metastatic and nonmetastatic thyroid tumors. The overall study: Repertoire data that came from the blood and tumor or nodule tissue of malignant and benign thyroid patients were compared.

This CDR3 has 13 amino acids. Trimming took off 6 bases at V and 2 bases at J, with 10 bases between the two ends. Germline V gene sequence: CDR1 MDHEN, CDR2 SYDVKM. No treatment of any kind had been given to any patient before thyroid surgery. By sample share, this clone is medium-sized. With MiXCR, TCRdb called clones anew from the PCR reads. The sample includes 29,000 or so clones, around 4% of them seen just once. This chain joins TRBV28 and TRBJ1-2, with D possibly TRBD1 on 6 matching bases. The material sequenced was blood. The sequence derives from a female donor with papillary thyroid cancer or a benign thyroid nodule (not recorded which). Some clones in this sample may be carry-over from other donors' samples. The CDR3 here is CASRIQGNYGYTF. As DNA, the CDR3 is TGTGCCAGCAGAATACAGGGAAACTATGGCTACACCTTC.